This entry describes one TCR beta chain. Each recovered donor of Cohort 3 presented with two negative PCRs, clearance, or symptom resolution. These data are taken from a study of blood T cell repertoires in COVID-19. Per germline, CDR1 SGDLS and CDR2 YYNGEE. The CDR3 covers 18 residues. Trimming at V came to 6 bases and at J to 4 bases, leaving 14 bases not matched to a gene. Measured with immunoSEQ multiplex PCR; TCRdb has only the in-frame clones, and not every one. The sample gives fewer than 250,000 clones, more than 75% of which show up once; roughly 2% is in the top ten. Sequencing was performed on PBMCs or T cells enriched from blood (not recorded which). The TCR comes from a woman in her 50s who had recovered from COVID-19. The chain couples TRBV9 to TRBJ2-3; 13 positions agree with TRBD2. This chain's CDR3 is CASKPWGTSGDSPDTQYF. CDR3 coding DNA: TGTGCCAGCAAGCCTTGGGGGACTAGCGGGGACTCCCCAGATACGCAGTATTTT.